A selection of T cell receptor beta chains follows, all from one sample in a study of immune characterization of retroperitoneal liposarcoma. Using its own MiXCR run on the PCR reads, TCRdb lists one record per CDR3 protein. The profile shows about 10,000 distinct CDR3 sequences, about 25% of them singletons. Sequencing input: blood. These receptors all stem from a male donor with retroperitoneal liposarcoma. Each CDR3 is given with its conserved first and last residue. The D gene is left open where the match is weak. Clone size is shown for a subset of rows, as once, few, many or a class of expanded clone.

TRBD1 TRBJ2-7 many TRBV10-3 CAISPGQGIQSEQYF TGTGCCATCAGTCCGGGACAGGGGATACAGTCCGAGCAGTACTTC
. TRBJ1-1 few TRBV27 CASSLSGGNTEAFF TGTGCCAGCAGTTTATCCGGGGGGAACACTGAAGCTTTCTTT
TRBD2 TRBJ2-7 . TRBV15 CATSAGLAVYEQYF TGTGCCACCAGCGCCGGACTAGCGGTCTACGAGCAGTACTTC
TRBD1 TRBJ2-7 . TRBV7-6 CASSLDRGAAYEQYF TGTGCCAGCAGCCTAGACAGGGGCGCCGCCTACGAGCAGTACTTC
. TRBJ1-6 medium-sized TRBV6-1 CASSEGTSRNSPLHF TGTGCCAGCAGTGAAGGGACAAGCCGTAATTCACCCCTCCACTTT
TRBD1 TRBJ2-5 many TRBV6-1 CASSVLGQNQETQYF TGTGCCAGCAGTGTTTTGGGACAGAACCAAGAGACCCAGTACTTC
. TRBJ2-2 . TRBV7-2 CASSLDAGIPTGELFF TGTGCCAGCAGCTTAGATGCGGGTATCCCGACCGGGGAGCTGTTTTTT
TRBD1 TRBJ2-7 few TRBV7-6 CASSGRGQGGYYEQYF TGTGCCAGCAGCGGACGGGGACAGGGAGGGTACTACGAGCAGTACTTC
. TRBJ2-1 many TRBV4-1 CASSQEYGGASYNEQFF TGCGCCAGCAGCCAAGAGTATGGAGGAGCATCCTACAATGAGCAGTTCTTC
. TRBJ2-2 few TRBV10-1 CASSGETGELFF TGCGCCAGCAGTGGTGAAACCGGGGAGCTGTTTTTT